One and the same sample provided the 16 T cell receptor beta chains below, sequenced in a study of PD-1 blockade in classical Hodgkin lymphoma. The repertoire was sequenced with immunoSEQ multiplex PCR; TCRdb's copy has only in-frame clones and lacks some. The sample consists of more than 45,000 clones, around 72% of them appearing once. Autologous stem cell transplantation was followed by relapse in every patient, and brentuximab vedotin exposure varied. The material was peripheral blood mononuclear cells (PBMCs), obtained at baseline. The receptors come from a human donor with classical Hodgkin lymphoma.

The gene calls are TRBV7-3 and TRBJ2-1; 12 bases are a match to TRBD2. Germline CDR1 and CDR2: SGHTA and FQGTGA. CDR3 size: 15 residues. The J segment lost 9 bases and the V segment lost 3 bases, leaving 6 bases of the junction unmatched. CDR3 region: CASSLTTSGSSEQFF. The CDR3 DNA is TGTGCCAGCAGCTTGACGACTAGCGGGAGCAGTGAGCAGTTCTTC. The full variable domain, with the rest looked up from reference TRBV7-3 and TRBJ2-1, is GAGVSQTPSNKVTEKGKYVELRCDPISGHTALYWYRQSLGQGPEFLIYFQGTGAADDSGLPNDRFFAVRPEGSVSTLKIQRTERGDSAVYLCASSLTTSGSSEQFFGPGTRLTVL.

The chain carries TRBV12-5 and TRBJ2-7; D gene unclear. The CDR3 runs 14 residues. Germline values: CDR1 LGHNT, CDR2 FRNRAP. Trimming left V 1 base short and J 3 bases short, with 10 bases between. Here the CDR3 DNA reads TGTGCTAGTGGTTTGGGGGCCCTCAGCTACGAGCAGTACTTC. Amino acid sequence: CASGLGALSYEQYF. Using reference TRBV12-5 and TRBJ2-7 for the parts outside the CDR3, the full variable domain is DARVTQTPRHKVTEMGQEVTMRCQPILGHNTVFWYRQTMMQGLELLAYFRNRAPLDDSGMPKDRFSAEMPDATLATLKIQPSEPRDSAVYFCASGLGALSYEQYFGPGTRLTVT.

This sequence joins TRBV7-6 and TRBJ1-3; D uncertain. Trimming cost V 1 base and J 0 bases, with 10 bases left between them. This CDR3 contains 16 residues. The germline V gene encodes CDR1 SGHVS and CDR2 FNYEAQ. The CDR3 here is CASSLVGLDSGNTIYF. The DNA of the CDR3 is TGTGCCAGCAGCTTAGTAGGGCTTGACTCTGGAAACACCATATATTTT.

The rearrangement uses TRBV19 and TRBJ2-7, with TRBD2 as a possible D gene (5 bases). V shed 6 bases and J shed 0 bases, with 15 bases lying between them. This CDR3 spans 15 amino acids. Germline CDR1 and CDR2: LNHDA and SQIVND (reference sequence). CDR3 bases: TGTGCCAGTAGAGACCGGGATTCGGGCTCCTACGAGCAGTACTTC. As protein: CASRDRDSGSYEQYF.

This clone was detected only once. The J gene is TRBJ2-1, the V gene TRBV28; 10 bases fit TRBD2. The CDR3 sequence is 17 residues long. The germline V gene has CDR1 MDHEN and CDR2 SYDVKM. The trim removed 5 bases at V and 0 bases at J, leaving 7 bases unmatched. CDR3 amino acids: CASSPGLADRSYNEQFF. Here the CDR3 DNA reads TGTGCCAGCAGTCCCGGACTAGCGGACCGCTCCTACAATGAGCAGTTCTTC. Complete variable domain (other parts from reference TRBV28 and TRBJ2-1): DVKVTQSSRYLVKRTGEKVFLECVQDMDHENMFWYRQDPGLGLRLIYFSYDVKMKEKGDIPEGYSVSREKKERFSLILESASTNQTSMYLCASSPGLADRSYNEQFFGPGTRLTVL.

In this sample, this clone turned up a few times. This sequence joins TRBV6-5 and TRBJ2-6; no clear D gene. Per the germline V gene, CDR1 is MNHEY and CDR2 is SVGAGI. Trimming removed 6 bases from V and 2 bases from J, with 11 bases in between. CDR3 size: 15 residues. For the CDR3, the DNA is TGTGCCAGCAGGGATACTTCCGCTGGGGCCAACGTCCTGACTTTC. Its translation is CASRDTSAGANVLTF.

The chain is built from TRBV28 and TRBJ2-1; 7 bases map to TRBD1. The CDR3 extends over 12 amino acids. The germline gives CDR1 MDHEN, CDR2 SYDVKM. Trimming at V came to 5 bases and at J to 10 bases, leaving 5 bases not matched to a gene. In nucleotides, the CDR3 is TGTGCCAGCAGTGACAGGGTAGTAGAGCAGTTCTTC. This codes for CASSDRVVEQFF. Complete variable domain (other parts from reference TRBV28 and TRBJ2-1): DVKVTQSSRYLVKRTGEKVFLECVQDMDHENMFWYRQDPGLGLRLIYFSYDVKMKEKGDIPEGYSVSREKKERFSLILESASTNQTSMYLCASSDRVVEQFFGPGTRLTVL.

This sequence joins TRBV12-5 and TRBJ2-7, with D uncertain. The V end lost 1 base, the J end lost 3 bases, and 4 bases lay between the germline ends. Germline loops: CDR1 LGHNT, CDR2 FRNRAP. The CDR3 is 12 amino acids. CDR3 DNA: TGTGCTAGTGGTTTGGACCTCTACGAGCAGTACTTC. Amino acid sequence: CASGLDLYEQYF.

The chain recombines TRBV6-1 with TRBJ1-5; 7 bases are a match to TRBD1. This CDR3 region has 15 residues. CDR1 is MNHNS, CDR2 SASEGT, per germline. With 2 bases clipped from V and 4 bases from J, the junction kept 5 bases outside the gene matches. The CDR3 sequence is CASSEPGQENQPQHF. CDR3 DNA: TGTGCCAGCAGTGAACCAGGACAGGAAAATCAGCCCCAGCATTTT.

V and J are TRBV5-1 and TRBJ2-1; possibly TRBD1 or TRBD2 for D (6 bases each). This CDR3 is built from 14 residues. V was cut by 0 bases and J by 7 bases, with 11 bases left in between. Germline assignment: CDR1 SGHRS and CDR2 YFSETQ. The CDR3 DNA reads as TGCGCCAGCAGCTTGGCGGGGGCCAGAAATGAGCAGTTCTTC. It codes for CASSLAGARNEQFF.

J is TRBJ1-4 and V is TRBV6-5; D gene ambiguous. V lost 2 bases to trimming and J lost 0 bases, with 7 bases between them. The length of the CDR3 is 15 residues. Germline CDR1 and CDR2: MNHEY and SVGAGI. CDR3: CASSYDYATNEKLFF. In DNA form, the CDR3 reads TGTGCCAGCAGTTACGACTATGCAACTAATGAAAAACTGTTTTTT.

The chain's CDR3 is CASSSFFGSNQPQHF. The CDR3 nucleotides read TGTGCCAGCAGCTCCTTTTTTGGGAGCAATCAGCCCCAGCATTTT. V usage is TRBV7-2 and J usage is TRBJ1-5; D is uncertain. Trimming pared 4 bases from V and 1 base from J, leaving 11 bases between. The CDR3 runs 15 residues. Germline V gives CDR1 SGHTA, CDR2 FQGNSA.

The chain joins TRBV7-3 to TRBJ1-6, with D maybe TRBD1 (6 bases). Trimming cost V 7 bases and J 8 bases, with 21 bases left between them. CDR3 length: 16 amino acids. Per germline, CDR1 SGHTA and CDR2 FQGTGA. CDR3 nucleotides: TGTGCCAGCAACAACAGGGATCCTTGTCATGATTCACCCCTCCACTTT. Amino acids: CASNNRDPCHDSPLHF.

The chain employs TRBV6-6 and TRBJ1-5; D call uncertain. The CDR3 runs to 12 residues. V was cut by 5 bases and J by 7 bases, with 9 bases left in between. Germline V gives CDR1 MNHNY, CDR2 SVGAGI (reference sequence). CDR3 protein: CASSQSGQPQHF. As DNA, the CDR3 is TGTGCCAGCAGTCAGTCGGGCCAGCCCCAGCATTTT.

The V and J genes are TRBV29-1 and TRBJ2-1; TRBD1 is a possible D gene (7 bases). Deletions cut 6 bases from V and 5 bases from J, with 23 bases between. This CDR3 is 16 amino acids long. CDR1 and CDR2 from the germline V gene are SQVTM and ANQGSEA. The CDR3 bases are TGCAGCGTAGAACTATACTCGACAGGGAGGCACAATGAGCAGTTCTTC. Amino acids: CSVELYSTGRHNEQFF.

The chain recombines TRBV2 with TRBJ2-1; 7 bases map to TRBD1. The CDR3 sequence is 13 residues long. Trimming removed 7 bases from V and 8 bases from J; junction bases left unmatched: 8. Germline lookup yields CDR1 SNHLY and CDR2 FYNNEI. The CDR3: CASNLGQADEQFF. The CDR3 coding sequence is TGTGCCAGCAACCTTGGACAGGCCGATGAGCAGTTCTTC.